This TCR beta chain emerged from a study of OX40 agonist ivuxolimab in advanced cancers. Germline V gene sequence: CDR1 MGHDK, CDR2 SYGVNS. The CDR3 is made up of 15 amino acids. V lost 1 base, J lost 4 bases, and 11 bases lay in between. Some clones are missing from TCRdb's copy, which holds only in-frame ones; the method was immunoSEQ multiplex PCR. Seen here are roughly 50,000 clones, about 82% observed once, and the top ten hold about 1%. This material consisted of CD4+ or CD8+ T cells sorted from blood, taken in a trial of the OX40 agonist ivuxolimab. The TCR was taken from an adult with an advanced solid tumor such as melanoma, head and neck, liver or kidney cancer. This chain connects TRBV25-1 to TRBJ2-1; weak D call: TRBD1 (6 bases). The DNA for the CDR3 is TGTGCCAGCAGTGAATTTGGGCAGGGGTACAATGAGCAGTTCTTC. Its translation: CASSEFGQGYNEQFF.